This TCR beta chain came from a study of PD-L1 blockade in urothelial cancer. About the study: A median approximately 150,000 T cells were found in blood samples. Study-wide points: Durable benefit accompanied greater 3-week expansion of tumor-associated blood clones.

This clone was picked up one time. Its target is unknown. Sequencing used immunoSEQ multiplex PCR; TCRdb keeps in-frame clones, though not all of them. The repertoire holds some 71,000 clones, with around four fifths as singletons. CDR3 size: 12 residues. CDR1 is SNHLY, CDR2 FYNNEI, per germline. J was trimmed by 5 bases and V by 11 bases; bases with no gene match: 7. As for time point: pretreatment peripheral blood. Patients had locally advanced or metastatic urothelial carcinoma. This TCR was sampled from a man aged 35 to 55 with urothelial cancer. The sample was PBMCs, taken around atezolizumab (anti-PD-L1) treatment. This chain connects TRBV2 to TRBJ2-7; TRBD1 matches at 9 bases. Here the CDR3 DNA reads TGTGCCGGCAAACAGGGGGCGAACGAGCAGTACTTC. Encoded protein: CAGKQGANEQYF.